This T cell receptor (beta chain) was profiled in a study of T cells in Graves' hyperthyroidism and ophthalmopathy. Study as a whole: Peripheral blood samples were taken at initial diagnosis, prior to any treatment.

This clonotype was found a few times. The source material, RNA transcripts, was used to amplify TCR beta CDR3 regions. The study used the HTBI primer set for a first-round RT-PCR of the TCR CDR3. TCRdb re-called the multiplex PCR reads through MiXCR, storing one row per CDR3 protein. The sample carries hundreds of thousands of distinct CDR3 sequences, about 14% recorded once. CDR3 length equals 16 residues. Germline V gene lookup returns CDR1 SGHTA and CDR2 FQGNSA. V lost 1 base and J lost 6, with 16 bases in between. Patients were excluded because of uncontrolled infection, other autoimmune disease, pregnancy or lactation. In making diagnoses, clinical symptoms, serum thyroxine and TRAb, thyroid ultrasound and orbital computed tomography were all used.

This receptor was identified in a woman aged 50 to 60 with Graves' ophthalmopathy. Sequenced material: blood. The chain joins TRBV7-2 to TRBJ1-5; D perhaps matches TRBD1 (5 bases). The CDR3 loop is CASSLVARSGSQPQHF. The CDR3 nucleotides read TGTGCCAGCAGCTTAGTAGCGCGGTCAGGGAGTCAGCCCCAGCATTTT.